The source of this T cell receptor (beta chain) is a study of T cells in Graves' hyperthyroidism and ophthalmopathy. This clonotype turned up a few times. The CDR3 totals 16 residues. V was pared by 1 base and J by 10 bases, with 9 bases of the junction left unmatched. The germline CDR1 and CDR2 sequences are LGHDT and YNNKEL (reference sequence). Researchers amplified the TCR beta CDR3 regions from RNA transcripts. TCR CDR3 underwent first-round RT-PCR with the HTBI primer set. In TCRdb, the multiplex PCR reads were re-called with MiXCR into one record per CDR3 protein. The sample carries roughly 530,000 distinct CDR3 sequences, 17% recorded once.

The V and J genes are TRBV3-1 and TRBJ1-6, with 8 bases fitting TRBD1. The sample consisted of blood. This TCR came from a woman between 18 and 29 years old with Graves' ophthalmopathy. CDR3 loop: CASSQGTGSIWSPLHF. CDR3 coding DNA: TGTGCCAGCAGCCAAGGGACAGGGAGCATCTGGTCACCCCTCCACTTT.